This TCR beta chain stems from a study of technical replicates of blood from a few donors. The CDR3 is 12 amino acids. Germline V lookup: CDR1 GTSNPN, CDR2 SVGIG (reference sequence). V was shortened by 3 bases and J by 4 bases, with 9 bases between the two germline ends. Only in-frame clones appear in the TCRdb table, and some are missing; sequencing was by immunoSEQ multiplex PCR. Of roughly 80,000 clones detected, approximately 91% appear once; the ten largest clones hold roughly 0.38%. This chain uses TRBV30 with TRBJ1-2; D is uncertain. Sample: T cells isolated from PBMCs. The receptor was isolated from a human donor in good health. CDR3 in amino acids: CAWSGGSYGYTF. CDR3 in DNA: TGTGCCTGGAGCGGCGGTAGCTATGGCTACACCTTC.